A selection of T cell receptor beta chains follows, all from one sample in a study of T cell changes during pregnancy in multiple sclerosis. Here immunoSEQ multiplex PCR was the method, and the copy in TCRdb shows in-frame clones only, minus some. The sample lists 90,000 to 100,000 clones; roughly nine tenths were seen once. The sequencing used peripheral blood, collected in the first trimester of pregnancy. Receptors were obtained from a female donor with multiple sclerosis, enrolled in a pregnancy study. The CDR3 runs from the conserved cysteine through the conserved F or W. The order of the fields is clone size, J gene, V gene, D gene, CDR3 protein, CDR3 DNA. D genes are given only for firm matches. The size of a clone is reported for some rows only, either as once, few or many, or as a class for expanded clones.

>-|TRBJ1-2|TRBV28|-
CASLWGGYGYTF
TGTGCCAGCCTTTGGGGGGGGTATGGCTACACCTTC
>-|TRBJ2-3|TRBV7-2|-
CASSLGGSRDTQYF
TGTGCCAGCAGCTTAGGAGGCTCCAGAGATACGCAGTATTTT
>-|TRBJ1-2|TRBV2|TRBD1
CASRYDRGPEGGYTF
TGTGCCAGCAGATACGACAGGGGGCCGGAGGGTGGCTACACCTTC
>-|TRBJ2-5|TRBV27|TRBD1
CASSAGTGIQETQYF
TGTGCCAGCAGTGCCGGGACAGGGATACAAGAGACCCAGTACTTC
>-|TRBJ2-1|TRBV29-1|TRBD1
CSVEEGAGGNEQFF
TGCAGCGTTGAAGAGGGGGCAGGGGGCAATGAGCAGTTCTTC
>-|TRBJ2-4|TRBV30|-
CAWSGQRNIQYF
TGTGCCTGGAGTGGCCAGCGAAACATTCAGTACTTC
>-|TRBJ2-1|TRBV27|TRBD2
CASSDKRDIRDEQFF
TGTGCCAGCAGCGACAAGCGGGATATTCGCGATGAGCAGTTCTTC
>-|TRBJ2-5|TRBV5-6|TRBD1
CASSFRQGSQETQYF
TGTGCCAGCAGCTTTCGACAGGGATCACAAGAGACCCAGTACTTC
>-|TRBJ2-1|TRBV2|TRBD2
CASSDWTSSESSYNEQFF
TGTGCCAGCAGTGATTGGACTAGCTCGGAGAGCTCCTACAATGAGCAGTTCTTC
>-|TRBJ2-3|TRBV5-3|TRBD2
CARSFPSGRVSTDTQYF
TGTGCCAGAAGCTTTCCTAGCGGGAGGGTTAGCACAGATACGCAGTATTTT
>-|TRBJ2-5|TRBV29-1|TRBD1
CSVAGTGLWETQYF
TGCAGCGTTGCCGGGACAGGCCTATGGGAGACCCAGTACTTC
>-|TRBJ2-7|TRBV7-3|-
CASSLRRQEAYEQYF
TGTGCCAGCAGCTTAAGGCGACAGGAGGCCTACGAGCAGTACTTC
>-|TRBJ1-1|TRBV19|TRBD1
CASSIDWTGDTEAFF
TGTGCCAGTAGTATAGATTGGACAGGGGACACTGAAGCTTTCTTT
>-|TRBJ2-1|TRBV10-3|-
CAISRPTGNEQFF
TGTGCCATCAGCCGACCGACCGGGAATGAGCAGTTCTTC
>many|TRBJ2-3|TRBV2|TRBD2
CASTLSGLAGDPSTDTQYF
TGTGCCAGCACCCTATCGGGACTAGCGGGAGATCCTAGCACAGATACGCAGTATTTT
>-|TRBJ2-7|TRBV4-1|-
CASSQSRGARSDEQYF
TGCGCCAGCAGCCAGAGCCGGGGGGCGAGGTCGGACGAGCAGTACTTC
>-|TRBJ2-5|TRBV19|TRBD1
CASSSPDPRDSTQETQYF
TGTGCCAGTAGTTCCCCAGACCCTCGGGACAGTACACAAGAGACCCAGTACTTC
>many|TRBJ2-7|TRBV5-1|TRBD1
CASSPRTGSYEQYF
TGCGCCAGCAGCCCCAGGACAGGCTCCTACGAGCAGTACTTC
>few|TRBJ1-1|TRBV28|-
CASTVQMNTEAFF
TGTGCCAGCACCGTGCAGATGAACACTGAAGCTTTCTTT
>-|TRBJ2-1|TRBV28|TRBD1
CASSSQGAPQREQFF
TGTGCCAGCAGTTCGCAGGGGGCCCCCCAGAGGGAGCAGTTCTTC
>-|TRBJ1-1|TRBV5-1|TRBD1
CASGDRAQMNTEAFF
TGCGCCAGCGGGGACAGGGCCCAAATGAACACTGAAGCTTTCTTT
>-|TRBJ2-2|TRBV5-4|TRBD2
CASSPGLAGANTGELFF
TGTGCCAGCAGCCCGGGACTAGCGGGAGCGAACACCGGGGAGCTGTTTTTT
>-|TRBJ2-3|TRBV7-3|-
CASSPGHTTDTQYF
TGTGCCAGCAGCCCCGGACATACCACAGATACGCAGTATTTT
>-|TRBJ1-1|TRBV7-2|-
CASSLKFRETEAFF
TGTGCCAGCAGCTTAAAGTTCAGGGAAACTGAAGCTTTCTTT
>once|TRBJ1-5|TRBV7-6|-
CASSLGALGHQPQHF
TGTGCCAGCAGCTTAGGGGCCCTTGGGCATCAGCCCCAGCATTTT
>-|TRBJ1-1|TRBV5-5|TRBD1
CASSQTGGLNTEAFF
TGTGCCAGCAGCCAAACAGGGGGCCTCAACACTGAAGCTTTCTTT
>-|TRBJ1-1|TRBV5-1|-
CASSFDRRGWTEAFF
TGCGCCAGCAGCTTTGACCGGAGGGGATGGACTGAAGCTTTCTTT
>-|TRBJ1-2|TRBV11-2|TRBD1
CASSPQGQGLNYGYTF
TGTGCCAGCAGCCCCCAGGGACAGGGGCTCAACTATGGCTACACCTTC
>-|TRBJ1-5|TRBV30|-
CAWSGDSWDQPQHF
TGTGCCTGGAGTGGGGACTCATGGGATCAGCCCCAGCATTTT
>-|TRBJ1-1|TRBV6-5|-
CASSYNSGGPEAFF
TGTGCCAGCAGTTACAATTCGGGGGGCCCTGAAGCTTTCTTT
>once|TRBJ2-3|TRBV2|TRBD2
CASSEAWASGRITSTDTQYF
TGTGCCAGCAGTGAAGCATGGGCTAGCGGGAGGATCACTAGCACAGATACGCAGTATTTT
>-|TRBJ1-1|TRBV27|-
CATRDRGARTEAFF
TGTGCCACCCGAGATCGGGGGGCGAGGACTGAAGCTTTCTTT
>few|TRBJ2-7|TRBV29-1|TRBD1
CSVRTGTSYEQYF
TGCAGCGTTCGGACAGGGACCTCCTACGAGCAGTACTTC